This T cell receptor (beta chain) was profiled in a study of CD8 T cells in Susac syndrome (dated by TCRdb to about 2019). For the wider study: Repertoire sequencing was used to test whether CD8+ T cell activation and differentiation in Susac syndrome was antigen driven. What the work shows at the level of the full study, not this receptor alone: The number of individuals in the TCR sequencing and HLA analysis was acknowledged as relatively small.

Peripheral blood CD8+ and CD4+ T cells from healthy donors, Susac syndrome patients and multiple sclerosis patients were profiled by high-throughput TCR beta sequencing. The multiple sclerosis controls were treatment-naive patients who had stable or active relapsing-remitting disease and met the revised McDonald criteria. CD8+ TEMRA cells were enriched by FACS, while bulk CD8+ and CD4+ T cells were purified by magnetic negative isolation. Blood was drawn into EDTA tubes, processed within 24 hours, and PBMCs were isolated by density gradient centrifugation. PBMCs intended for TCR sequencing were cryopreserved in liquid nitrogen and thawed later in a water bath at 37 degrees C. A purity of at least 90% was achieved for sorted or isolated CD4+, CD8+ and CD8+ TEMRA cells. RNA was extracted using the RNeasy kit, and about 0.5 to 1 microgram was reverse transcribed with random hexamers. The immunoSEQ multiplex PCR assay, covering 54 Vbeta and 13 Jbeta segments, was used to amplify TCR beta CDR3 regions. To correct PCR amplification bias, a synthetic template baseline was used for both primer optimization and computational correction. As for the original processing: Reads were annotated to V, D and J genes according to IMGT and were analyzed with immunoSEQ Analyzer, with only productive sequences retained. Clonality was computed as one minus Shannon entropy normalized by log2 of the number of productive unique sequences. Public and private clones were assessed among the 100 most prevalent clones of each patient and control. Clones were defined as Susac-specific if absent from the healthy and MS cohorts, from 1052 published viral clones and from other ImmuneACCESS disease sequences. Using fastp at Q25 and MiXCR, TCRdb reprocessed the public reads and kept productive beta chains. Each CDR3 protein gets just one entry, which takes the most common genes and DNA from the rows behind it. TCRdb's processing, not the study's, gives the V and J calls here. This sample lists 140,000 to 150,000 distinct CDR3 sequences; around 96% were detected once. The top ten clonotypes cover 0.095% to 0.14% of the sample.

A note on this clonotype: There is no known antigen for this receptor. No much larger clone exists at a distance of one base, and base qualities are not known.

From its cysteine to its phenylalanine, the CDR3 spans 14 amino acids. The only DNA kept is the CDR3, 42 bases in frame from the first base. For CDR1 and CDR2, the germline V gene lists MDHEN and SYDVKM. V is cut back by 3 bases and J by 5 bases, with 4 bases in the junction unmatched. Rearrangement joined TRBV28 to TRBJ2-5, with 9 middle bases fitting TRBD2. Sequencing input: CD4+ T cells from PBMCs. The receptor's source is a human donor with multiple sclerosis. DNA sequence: TGTGCCAGCAGTTTGTTGCGGGAGGGGGAGACCCAGTACTTC. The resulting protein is CASSLLREGETQYF.